This T cell receptor beta chain was retrieved from a study of Tregs in tolerant kidney transplant recipients. General study results and limits: In tolerant patients, donor-specific Tregs outgrew total Tregs, suggesting antigen-driven expansion. Few patients were studied, so findings need validation in larger groups.

Sequencing was performed with immunoSEQ multiplex PCR; in TCRdb, only in-frame clones are kept and a portion is missing. The sample shows around 86,000 clones, more than 85% of them seen only once. Mixed chimerism was transient after nonmyeloablative marrow transplants from related graft donors. About this clone: The antigen is not known.

Trimming cost V 6 bases and J 6 bases; bases outside gene matches: 5. The length of the CDR3 is 12 residues. Germline-derived CDR1 and CDR2 are WNHNN and SYGVQD (reference sequence). The chain couples TRBV10-1 to TRBJ2-7, with 7 bases aligning to TRBD1. The sequences come from CD4+ T cells from blood (PBMCs), collected 24 months after the transplant. This TCR was recovered from a human patient who received a combined kidney and bone marrow transplant. Some of these T cells may belong to the graft donor. The CDR3 DNA follows: TGCGCCAGCAGAAACACAGGGGTCGAGCAGTACTTC. It encodes CASRNTGVEQYF.